This T cell receptor (beta chain) was recovered during a study of CD8+CD57+ T cells in acquired aplastic anemia. On the study more broadly: Quantities of DNA derived from sorted CD4+ and CD8+ cells averaged 3.2 ug. Study-wide points: The number of CD8+ CDR3 sequences shared by patients and controls was twenty-nine. Controls and patients did not differ significantly in CD8+ Simpson's diversity.

With 0 bases removed from V and 11 bases from J, the gap between germline ends came to 8 bases. The CDR3 is made up of 11 amino acids. The germline V gene has CDR1 WSHSY and CDR2 SAAADI. This clonotype was seen repeatedly, ten times or more. The antigen is not known. CD8+CD57+ cell expansion had been shown by flow cytometry in patients chosen for sequencing. Using genomic DNA as the template, TCR beta VDJ and CDR3 profiling was carried out. MiXCR, applied by TCRdb to the reads, yields one record per CDR3 protein. The sample yields some 160,000 distinct CDR3 sequences, approximately 51% seen once. The chain couples TRBV10-2 to TRBJ2-7; D unclear. The sequence was collected from a human donor with aplastic anemia. The material sequenced was sorted CD4+, CD8+, or CD8+CD57+ T cells (not recorded which) from PBMCs. This CDR3 reads CASSESGIEYF. CDR3 bases: TGCGCCAGCAGTGAGTCTGGGATTGAGTACTTC.